This TCR beta chain was sequenced in a study of molecular identifiers for immune sequencing clone quantification. The CDR3 is 16 amino acids. Germline V gene data show CDR1 as SGHNT and CDR2 as YYREEE (reference sequence). V gave up 4 bases and J gave up 0 bases; unmatched junction bases: 6. This clonotype came up a few times. MiXCR, applied by TCRdb to the PCR reads, yields one record per CDR3 protein. The sample has about 510,000 distinct CDR3 sequences; around 23% are singletons. The TCR originated in a human donor in good health. Some libraries in this study had Jurkat cell RNA spiked in. The sequenced material came from naive CD8+ T cells from blood, with Jurkat cell RNA spiked in. Subset of the sample: FACS-sorted CD8+CD4-CCR7+CD45RA+ naive T cells. The chain recombines TRBV5-4 with TRBJ2-1; 8 bases are a match to TRBD2. The CDR3 DNA follows: TGTGCCAGCAGCCGTGTACTAGCGGTCTCCTACAATGAGCAGTTCTTC. Encoded protein: CASSRVLAVSYNEQFF.